These T cell receptor beta chains were read from a single sample in a study of OX40 agonist ivuxolimab in advanced cancers. Profiled with immunoSEQ multiplex PCR; TCRdb holds only in-frame clones, not every one. The sample comprises approximately 120,000 clones, around 92% of which are singletons, and under 0.85% rests with the top ten. Here the sequenced sample was CD4+ or CD8+ T cells sorted from blood, taken in a trial of the OX40 agonist ivuxolimab. These receptors were collected from an adult with an advanced solid tumor such as melanoma, head and neck, liver or kidney cancer. Both conserved end residues are part of each CDR3. The D gene is left open where the match is weak. The listing skips clone size in some rows; elsewhere it reads once, few, many or a size class.

>.|TRBV7-9|TRBD2|TRBJ2-3
TGTGCCAGTCGACTAGCGGGTCTCACAGATACGCAGTATTTT
CASRLAGLTDTQYF
>once|TRBV6-1|TRBD1|TRBJ2-7
TGTGCCAGCGCCAGTCCCGGACAGGGGGTCTACGAGCAGTACTTC
CASASPGQGVYEQYF
>.|TRBV13|TRBD2|TRBJ2-7
TGTGCCAGCAGCTTAGATCGAGCGGGAGGGCTAGAGCAGTACTTC
CASSLDRAGGLEQYF
>once|TRBV28|.|TRBJ1-4
TGTGCCAGCAGTTTACCCCTGCAGAGGCGCCGCGAAAAACTGTTTTTT
CASSLPLQRRREKLFF
>.|TRBV7-2|.|TRBJ2-1
TGTGCCAGCAGCTGGGACGGTCTTCTCAGCTCCTACAATGAGCAGTTCTTC
CASSWDGLLSSYNEQFF
>once|TRBV19|TRBD2|TRBJ2-3
TGTGCCAGTAGTGGCGGACTAGTAGTGGATACGCAGTATTTT
CASSGGLVVDTQYF
>.|TRBV2|TRBD1|TRBJ2-1
TGTGCCAGCAGTCCAGACAGGGGTTGGGACAATGAGCAGTTCTTC
CASSPDRGWDNEQFF
>once|TRBV30|.|TRBJ1-2
TGTGCCTGGAGTAACGGGTATGGCTACACCTTC
CAWSNGYGYTF
>.|TRBV9|.|TRBJ1-1
TGTGCCAGCAGCCTCCGACAGGCGGACACTGAAGCTTTCTTT
CASSLRQADTEAFF
>.|TRBV11-2|TRBD1|TRBJ2-1
TGTGCCAGCAGTACTAGGGGACAGGGGGCGCAATCGCCCTACAATGAGCAGTTCTTC
CASSTRGQGAQSPYNEQFF
>.|TRBV7-8|.|TRBJ1-2
TGTGCCAGCAGCTTCGAACAGTCGAACTATGGCTACACCTTC
CASSFEQSNYGYTF
>.|TRBV11-2|.|TRBJ1-1
TGTGCCAGCAGCTTAATGGTTGGGGGCGTCACTGAAGCTTTCTTT
CASSLMVGGVTEAFF
>.|TRBV6-5|TRBD1|TRBJ1-1
TGTGCCAGCAGTTCCCAGGGGGCCATCACTGAAGCTTTCTTT
CASSSQGAITEAFF
>.|TRBV28|TRBD2|TRBJ2-3
TGTGCCAGCAGCGGGGGGGGGACCCCAAGCCGCACAGATACGCAGTATTTT
CASSGGGTPSRTDTQYF
>.|TRBV28|.|TRBJ1-2
TGTGCCAGCAGTTTACGTGGAGGGGTTGGCTACACCTTC
CASSLRGGVGYTF
>.|TRBV6-6|TRBD1|TRBJ2-7
TGTGCCAGCAGTCTACGGAGCAGGACAGGGGGCGCGCAGTACTTC
CASSLRSRTGGAQYF
>.|TRBV5-4|.|TRBJ2-2
TGTGCCAGCAGCCAAAACACCGGGGAGCTGTTTTTT
CASSQNTGELFF
>few|TRBV19|.|TRBJ1-1
TGTGCCAGTAGTCCAGGGAAGAACACTGAAGCTTTCTTT
CASSPGKNTEAFF
>.|TRBV11-2|.|TRBJ2-1
TGTGCCAGCAGCTCCCGGGTCGCCTACAATGAGCAGTTCTTC
CASSSRVAYNEQFF
>.|TRBV5-5|.|TRBJ2-3
TGTGCCAGCAGCTACAACTTCTGGGGAACAGATACGCAGTATTTT
CASSYNFWGTDTQYF
>.|TRBV19|TRBD1|TRBJ2-7
TGTGCCAGTAGTCCCTGGACAGGGGGTTACGAGCAGTACTTC
CASSPWTGGYEQYF
>.|TRBV27|.|TRBJ1-5
TGTGCCAGCAGTTTAGCCGGTCAGCCCCAGCATTTT
CASSLAGQPQHF
>.|TRBV14|TRBD2|TRBJ2-7
TGTGCCAGCAGCCCTGGGACTAGCGGGGTCTACGAGCAGTACTTC
CASSPGTSGVYEQYF
>once|TRBV10-3|TRBD2|TRBJ2-2
TGTGCCATCAGTCAGCGGGAGGGTTGGACCGGGGAGCTGTTTTTT
CAISQREGWTGELFF
>few|TRBV25-1|.|TRBJ1-5
TGTGCCAGCAGTGAATCCGGCAGTCAGCCCCAGCATTTT
CASSESGSQPQHF
>.|TRBV28|.|TRBJ1-1
TGTGCCAGCAGTTTAACCCGACAAGCTTTCTTT
CASSLTRQAFF